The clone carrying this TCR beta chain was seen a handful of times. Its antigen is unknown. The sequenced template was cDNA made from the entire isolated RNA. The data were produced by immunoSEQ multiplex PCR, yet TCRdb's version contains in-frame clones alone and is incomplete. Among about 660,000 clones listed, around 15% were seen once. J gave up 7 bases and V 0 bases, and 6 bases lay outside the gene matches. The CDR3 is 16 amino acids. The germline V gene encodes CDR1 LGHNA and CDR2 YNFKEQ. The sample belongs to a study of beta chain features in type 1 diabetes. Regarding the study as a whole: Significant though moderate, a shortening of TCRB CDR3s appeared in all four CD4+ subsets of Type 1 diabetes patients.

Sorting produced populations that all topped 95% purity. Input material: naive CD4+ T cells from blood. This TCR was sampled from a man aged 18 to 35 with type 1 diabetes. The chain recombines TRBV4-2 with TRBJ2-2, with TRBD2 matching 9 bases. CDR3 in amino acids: CASSQEAGGASGELFF. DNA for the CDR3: TGTGCCAGCAGCCAAGAGGCGGGAGGGGCTAGCGGGGAGCTGTTTTTT.